Each of the 10 T cell receptor beta chains below was sequenced from the same sample in a study of T cell repertoires in cytomegalovirus infection (dated by TCRdb to between 2017 and 2020). In the paper's terms, the treatment or condition label means: in vitro stimulation with specific CMV peptide epitopes to enrich CMV-specific T cells. For sequencing, an Illumina HiSeq 1500 was employed. The public reads were quality trimmed at Q25 with fastp and then assembled into clones with MiXCR by TCRdb, keeping productive beta chains. Each record represents a unique CDR3 protein, reported with the most common genes and DNA among its rows. The table for this sample lists around 710,000 distinct CDR3 sequences; almost 30% of them were counted only once. The top ten clones comprise around 13% of the sample. These receptors have no identified antigens. The sample in question was cultured CD8+ T cells from PBMCs, obtained from culture after CMV antigen stimulation. These receptors originate from a human donor in good health (CMV status not recorded). Some clones in this sample may be carry-over from other donors' samples.

This clonotype was detected ten times or more. V and J are TRBV7-6 and TRBJ2-3; 11 nucleotides match TRBD2. The CDR3 is 15 amino acids. V shed 6 bases and J 5 bases; nucleotides not matched to a gene: 7. The germline CDR1 and CDR2 sequences are SGHVS and FNYEAQ. CDR3 DNA: TGTGCCAGCAGTTATACTAGCGGGGGTGAAGATACGCAGTATTTT. Amino acid sequence: CASSYTSGGEDTQYF. The variable domain in full, completed from reference TRBV7-6 and TRBJ2-3, reads GAGVSQSPRYKVTKRGQDVALRCDPISGHVSLYWYRQALGQGPEFLTYFNYEAQQDKSGLPNDRFSAERPEGSISTLTIQRTEQRDSAMYRCASSYTSGGEDTQYFGPGTRLTVL.

This chain connects TRBV6-1 to TRBJ1-1; D remains ambiguous. V was shortened by 2 bases and J by 6 bases, with 4 bases between the two germline ends. Germline-derived CDR1 and CDR2 are MNHNS and SASEGT. The CDR3 is 11 residues long. The CDR3 DNA follows: TGTGCCAGCAGTGAAAATGCTGAAGCTTTCTTT. This codes for CASSENAEAFF.

The sample holds a few counts of this clonotype. V and J are TRBV6-6 and TRBJ1-2; 10 positions agree with TRBD1. The germline gives CDR1 MNHNY, CDR2 SVGAGI (reference sequence). The CDR3 contains 14 residues. Trimming took 8 bases from V and 2 from J; bases not matched to a gene: 5. The CDR3 protein is CASGGTGANYGYTF. The DNA for the CDR3 is TGTGCCAGCGGGGGGACAGGGGCCAACTATGGCTACACCTTC.

V usage is TRBV7-9 and J usage is TRBJ1-2, with D unclear. V gave up 2 bases and J gave up 8 bases, with 9 bases separating them. The germline CDR1 and CDR2 sequences are SEHNR and FQNEAQ (reference sequence). The CDR3 length is 12 residues. CDR3 sequence reads: CASSLYGKGYTF. Here the CDR3 DNA reads TGTGCCAGCAGCTTATATGGCAAGGGCTACACCTTC.

The rearrangement joins TRBV27 to TRBJ1-5; TRBD1 matches 8 bases. In germline, CDR1 is MNHEY, CDR2 SMNVEV (reference sequence). The trim removed 7 bases at V and 0 bases at J, leaving 2 bases unmatched. The CDR3 extends over 14 amino acids. The CDR3 loop reads CASNRGYSNQPQHF. The CDR3 DNA reads TGTGCCAGCAACAGGGGGTATAGCAATCAGCCCCAGCATTTT.

This clonotype was counted only a few times. V and J are TRBV20-1 and TRBJ1-5; TRBD1 matches 9 bases. J lost 2 bases, V lost 2 bases, and 4 bases had no gene match. The CDR3 is 15 residues long. Germline V gene lookup returns CDR1 DFQATT and CDR2 SNEGSKA (reference sequence). The CDR3 sequence is CSARLGQGGNQPQHF. CDR3 in DNA: TGCAGTGCTAGATTGGGACAGGGAGGCAATCAGCCCCAGCATTTT.

The V gene is TRBV7-9, the J gene TRBJ2-7, with 8 positions matching TRBD1. V lost 5 bases to trimming and J lost 5 bases; unmatched junction nucleotides: 14. This CDR3 has 16 amino acids. Germline loops: CDR1 SEHNR, CDR2 FQNEAQ (reference sequence). The CDR3 nucleotides read TGTGCCAGCAGCAAAGTTCCGGCGACAGGGGATAACGAGCAGTACTTC. This encodes CASSKVPATGDNEQYF.

This chain joins TRBV6-2 or TRBV6-3 and TRBJ2-1; 8 bases are shared with TRBD1. V shed 2 bases, J shed 7 bases, and the junction held 4 bases outside the gene matches. This CDR3 contains 14 residues. Germline loops: CDR1 MNHEY, CDR2 SVGEGT. CDR3 in DNA: TGTGCCAGCAGTTACCAGGGGGCTCATAATGAGCAGTTCTTC. Its translation is CASSYQGAHNEQFF.

This clonotype was counted at least ten times. V is TRBV7-6 and J is TRBJ1-2, with 8 positions matching TRBD1. The CDR3 consists of 13 residues. The V segment lost 5 bases and the J segment 8 bases; nucleotides outside the gene matches: 7. Germline CDR1 is SGHVS and CDR2 is FNYEAQ. The DNA of the CDR3 is TGTGCCAGCAGCCAGGGGACAGGAAGCGGCTACACCTTC. The encoded protein is CASSQGTGSGYTF.

This rearrangement joins TRBV2 to TRBJ1-2, with D possibly being TRBD1 (6 bases). This CDR3 contains 15 residues. The germline V gene encodes CDR1 SNHLY and CDR2 FYNNEI. V shed 4 bases and J shed 4 bases, with 16 bases lying between them. CDR3 in DNA: TGTGCCAGCAGTGCTCGACAGGATCCGGGCTATGGCTACACCTTC. This codes for CASSARQDPGYGYTF.